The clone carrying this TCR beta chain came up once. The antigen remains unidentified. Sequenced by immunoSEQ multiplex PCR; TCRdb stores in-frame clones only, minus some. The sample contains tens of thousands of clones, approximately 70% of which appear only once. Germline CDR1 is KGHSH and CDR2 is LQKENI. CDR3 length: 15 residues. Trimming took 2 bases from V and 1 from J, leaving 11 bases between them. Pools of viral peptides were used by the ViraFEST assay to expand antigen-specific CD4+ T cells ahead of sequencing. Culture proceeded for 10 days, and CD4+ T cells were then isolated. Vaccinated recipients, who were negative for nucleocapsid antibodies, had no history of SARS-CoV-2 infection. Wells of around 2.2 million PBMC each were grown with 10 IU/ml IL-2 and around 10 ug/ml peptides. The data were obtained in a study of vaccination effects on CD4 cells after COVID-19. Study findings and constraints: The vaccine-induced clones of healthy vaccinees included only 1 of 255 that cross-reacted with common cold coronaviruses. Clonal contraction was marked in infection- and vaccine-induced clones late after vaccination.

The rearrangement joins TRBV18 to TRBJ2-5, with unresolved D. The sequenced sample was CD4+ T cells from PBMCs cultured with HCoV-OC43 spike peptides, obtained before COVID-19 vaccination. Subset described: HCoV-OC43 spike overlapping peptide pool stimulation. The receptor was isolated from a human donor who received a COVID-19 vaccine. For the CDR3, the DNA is TGTGCCAGCTCACCAGTCATCAACATCCAAGAGACCCAGTACTTC. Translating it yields CASSPVINIQETQYF.